Presented here are 23 T cell receptor beta chains from one specimen sequenced in a study of blood T cell repertoires in COVID-19. Produced via immunoSEQ multiplex PCR; TCRdb's table is partial and in-frame only. The sample shows 110,000 or so clones, approximately 80% of them seen only once. The sample taken for sequencing was peripheral blood. All receptors derive from a man aged 80 or over with acute or convalescent COVID-19.

The CDR3: CASSRQMNTEAFF. DNA for the CDR3: TGTGCCAGCAGTAGACAGATGAACACTGAAGCTTTCTTT. V gene TRBV28 combines with J gene TRBJ1-1, with D maybe TRBD1 (5 bases). The germline V gene has CDR1 MDHEN and CDR2 SYDVKM. Trimming removed 5 bases at V and 0 bases at J, with 7 bases between. This CDR3 has 13 residues. Drawing the rest from reference TRBV28 and TRBJ1-1, the complete variable domain is DVKVTQSSRYLVKRTGEKVFLECVQDMDHENMFWYRQDPGLGLRLIYFSYDVKMKEKGDIPEGYSVSREKKERFSLILESASTNQTSMYLCASSRQMNTEAFFGQGTRLTVV.

This clone was seen more than once but under ten times. The chain recombines TRBV6-5 with TRBJ2-3; D possibly corresponds to TRBD1 (5 bases). Germline-derived CDR1 and CDR2 are MNHEY and SVGAGI. V gave up 2 bases and J gave up 0 bases, with 12 bases separating them. The length of the CDR3 is 16 residues. CDR3: CASSYGAGPSTDTQYF. CDR3 in DNA: TGTGCCAGCAGTTACGGGGCAGGCCCTAGCACAGATACGCAGTATTTT.

This clone was seen many times. This chain uses TRBV18 with TRBJ2-1; 9 nucleotides align to TRBD2. Trimming cost V 3 bases and J 8 bases; bases outside gene matches: 5. Germline assignment: CDR1 KGHSH and CDR2 LQKENI. The CDR3 is made up of 14 amino acids. The CDR3 loop reads CASSPPGLAYEQFF. CDR3 coding DNA: TGTGCCAGCTCACCTCCGGGACTAGCCTATGAGCAGTTCTTC.

The chain joins TRBV28 to TRBJ1-6; perhaps TRBD1 as D (5 bases). Trimming took 6 bases from V and 4 from J, leaving 16 bases between them. The CDR3 consists of 16 residues. CDR1 is MDHEN, CDR2 SYDVKM, per germline. CDR3: CASSLPLTAYNSPLHF. CDR3 in DNA: TGTGCCAGCAGCCTCCCATTGACAGCTTATAATTCACCCCTCCACTTT.

V is TRBV29-1 and J is TRBJ2-5; tentatively, D is TRBD1 (6 bases). The CDR3 is 12 residues long. The ends were cut back, 7 bases at V and 3 bases at J, with 12 bases in the middle. The germline gives CDR1 SQVTM, CDR2 ANQGSEA. The chain's CDR3 is CSASQGEETQYF. Written as DNA, the CDR3 is TGCAGCGCATCACAGGGTGAAGAGACCCAGTACTTC.

The chain carries TRBV6-5 and TRBJ1-1; D uncertain. V lost 7 bases, J lost 0 bases, and 9 bases lay in between. Germline V lookup: CDR1 MNHEY, CDR2 SVGAGI. The CDR3 totals 13 residues. CDR3 DNA: TGTGCCAGCAAATTTCCTATGAACACTGAAGCTTTCTTT. Translating gives CASKFPMNTEAFF.

This clone showed up just a few times. The chain carries TRBV18 and TRBJ1-5; the D gene is possibly TRBD1 (6 bases). The CDR3 has 16 amino acids. V was shortened by 0 bases and J by 0 bases, with 9 bases between the two germline ends. Germline V CDR1 and CDR2: KGHSH, LQKENI. The CDR3 here is CASSPPIQGSNQPQHF. CDR3 nucleotide sequence: TGTGCCAGCTCACCACCGATACAGGGTAGCAATCAGCCCCAGCATTTT.

The V gene is TRBV5-1, the J gene TRBJ1-1; possible D gene TRBD1, 6 bases. This CDR3 comprises 14 residues. V lost 2 bases and J lost 5, with 13 bases in between. Germline V gene sequence: CDR1 SGHRS, CDR2 YFSETQ. CDR3 in amino acids: CASSFAGRGTEAFF. CDR3 DNA sequence: TGCGCCAGCAGCTTTGCAGGGAGGGGGACTGAAGCTTTCTTT.

The V call is TRBV14, the J call TRBJ2-2; TRBD1 matches 8 bases. J lost 5 bases, V lost 4 bases, and 9 bases had no gene match. The CDR3 loop spans 16 amino acids. Per the germline V gene, CDR1 is SGHDN and CDR2 is FVKESK. CDR3 DNA sequence: TGTGCCAGCAGCCTATGGACAGGGATACGGACCGGGGAGCTGTTTTTT. Its protein is CASSLWTGIRTGELFF.

Points on this clone: Mismatch with germline at one junction end may stem from a read error. This sequence joins TRBV28 and TRBJ1-2; 7 bases match TRBD1. Germline CDR1 reads MDHEN; CDR2 reads SYDVKM. The CDR3 is 12 amino acids. In nucleotides, the CDR3 is TGTGCCAGCAGTTTATATATAACAGGGGTCCACTTC. This gives the protein CASSLYITGVHF.

The gene calls are TRBV28 and TRBJ1-1, with D unresolved. CDR3 length equals 13 residues. Trimming removed 6 bases from V and 11 bases from J, with 19 bases in between. Germline CDR1 and CDR2: MDHEN and SYDVKM. In DNA, the CDR3 is TGTGCCAGCAGCCCCTCCCAGCGAAGATCGGCTTTCTTT. Translating it yields CASSPSQRRSAFF.

The genes are TRBV7-3 and TRBJ2-1; a possible D gene is TRBD1 (5 bases). V gave up 4 bases and J gave up 0 bases, with 10 bases separating them. The CDR3 contains 15 residues. CDR1 and CDR2 from the germline V gene are SGHTA and FQGTGA. The CDR3 spells CASSSQGNSYNEQFF. Written as DNA, the CDR3 is TGTGCCAGCAGCTCGCAGGGAAACTCCTACAATGAGCAGTTCTTC.

This clone was recorded only once. The CDR3 nucleotides are TGTGCCAGCAGTTACGCGAACAATGAGCAGTTCTTC. Translating gives CASSYANNEQFF. The chain has TRBV6-6 and TRBJ2-1; D not resolved. The germline gives CDR1 MNHNY, CDR2 SVGAGI (reference sequence). CDR3 length: 12 amino acids. V lost 2 bases, J lost 5 bases, and 4 bases lay in between.

The chain employs TRBV28 and TRBJ1-6, with D perhaps matching TRBD1 (6 bases). V lost 11 bases and J lost 7, with 18 bases in between. This CDR3 spans 14 amino acids. Germline CDR1 and CDR2: MDHEN and SYDVKM. Here the CDR3 reads CAASLHRANSPLHF. DNA of the CDR3: TGTGCCGCCTCACTCCACAGGGCCAATTCACCCCTCCACTTT.

This chain uses TRBV19 with TRBJ2-1, with 9 bases aligning to TRBD1. CDR1 and CDR2 (germline): LNHDA, SQIVND (reference sequence). The CDR3 spans 13 residues. Unmatched junction bases numbered 2, after V lost 4 bases and J lost 7 bases. CDR3 nucleotides: TGTGCCAGTAGTAGGACAGGGGAAAATGAGCAGTTCTTC. Amino acid sequence: CASSRTGENEQFF.

The V gene is TRBV28, the J gene TRBJ1-4, with 7 positions matching TRBD1. The J segment lost 5 bases and the V segment lost 5 bases, leaving 5 bases of the junction unmatched. CDR3 length: 14 amino acids. Germline CDR1 is MDHEN and CDR2 is SYDVKM. The CDR3, as DNA: TGTGCCAGCAGTCAGACAGGGCCAAATGAAAAACTGTTTTTT. Its translation: CASSQTGPNEKLFF.

The CDR3 is CASSLGASSTEAFF. DNA of the CDR3: TGTGCCAGCAGCTTGGGAGCAAGCAGCACTGAAGCTTTCTTT. The chain carries TRBV7-9 and TRBJ1-1, with D unresolved. The CDR3 has 14 amino acids. V dropped 3 bases and J dropped 4 bases, with 12 bases sitting between them. Germline CDR1 reads SEHNR; CDR2 reads FQNEAQ (reference sequence).

This clone was recorded a few times. The V and J genes are TRBV11-2 and TRBJ1-1; D uncertain. Between the trimmed V and J ends, which lost 5 bases and 4 bases, there was a span of 17 bases. Germline assignment: CDR1 SGHAT and CDR2 FQNNGV. The CDR3 is made up of 15 amino acids. The CDR3 reads CASSLPSRRGTEAFF. The CDR3 DNA sequence: TGTGCCAGCAGCCTCCCGTCTAGAAGAGGCACTGAAGCTTTCTTT.

The chain combines TRBV19 with TRBJ2-3, with D uncertain. Per the germline V gene, CDR1 is LNHDA and CDR2 is SQIVND (reference sequence). The CDR3 has 14 amino acids. V dropped 1 base and J dropped 0 bases, with 5 bases sitting between them. CDR3 bases: TGTGCCAGTAGTATAGGACACAGCACAGATACGCAGTATTTT. This translates into CASSIGHSTDTQYF.

This clone was detected only once. V usage is TRBV9 and J usage is TRBJ2-2, with 7 bases fitting TRBD1. The ends lost 3 bases at V and 2 bases at J; junction bases unmatched: 1. The CDR3 is 14 amino acids. Germline V gives CDR1 SGDLS, CDR2 YYNGEE. The CDR3 bases are TGTGCCAGCAGCGGGGACAGCAACACCGGGGAGCTGTTTTTT. The encoded protein is CASSGDSNTGELFF. Full variable domain (missing parts from reference TRBV9 and TRBJ2-2): DSGVTQTPKHLITATGQRVTLRCSPRSGDLSVYWYQQSLDQGLQFLIQYYNGEERAKGNILERFSAQQFPDLHSELNLSSLELGDSALYFCASSGDSNTGELFFGEGSRLTVL.

This clone was detected once. The chain is built from TRBV6-1 and TRBJ2-2; D ambiguous. The CDR3 is 15 residues long. V was pared by 2 bases and J by 1 base, with 8 bases between. Germline assignment: CDR1 MNHNS and CDR2 SASEGT. As DNA, the CDR3 is TGTGCCAGCAGTGAACTACCCAAGAACACCGGGGAGCTGTTTTTT. Protein: CASSELPKNTGELFF.

The chain carries TRBV7-2 and TRBJ2-7; tentatively, D is TRBD1 (5 bases). V was shortened by 1 base and J by 3 bases, with 13 bases between the two germline ends. This CDR3 is built from 15 residues. Germline V lookup: CDR1 SGHTA, CDR2 FQGNSA. The CDR3 region has the DNA TGTGCCAGCAGCTTAGACCAGGGTAGGGGCTACGAGCAGTACTTC. It encodes CASSLDQGRGYEQYF.

J is TRBJ2-7 and V is TRBV28; 8 positions agree with TRBD2. The germline CDR1 and CDR2 sequences are MDHEN and SYDVKM. This CDR3 has 14 amino acids. V was clipped by 8 bases and J by 2 bases; unmatched bases: 8. CDR3 DNA sequence: TGTGCCAGCTCCAGCGGGGGAAGAACCTACGAGCAGTACTTC. Translating gives CASSSGGRTYEQYF. Filled out from reference TRBV28 and TRBJ2-7, the complete variable domain reads DVKVTQSSRYLVKRTGEKVFLECVQDMDHENMFWYRQDPGLGLRLIYFSYDVKMKEKGDIPEGYSVSREKKERFSLILESASTNQTSMYLCASSSGGRTYEQYFGPGTRLTVT.